The following is a T cell receptor (beta chain) sequence with its context. The antigen is undetermined. These data come from a study of graft-versus-host responses after intestinal transplantation. Looking at the study overall: Anti-thymocyte globulin induction, then tacrolimus and steroids for two to four years, went to all recipients. Study-wide points: Allografts of one patient group, those with graft-donor T cell macrochimerism, had high graft-versus-host to host-versus-graft clonal ratios. The recipient marrow held GvH clones, and some of them showed up first in ileum or blood.

TCRdb keeps only in-frame clones here, not all; method: immunoSEQ multiplex PCR. This table has 80,000 to 100,000 clones, roughly 89% appearing once. Unmatched junction bases numbered 5, after V lost 3 bases and J lost 0 bases. This CDR3 has 17 amino acids. The germline V gene encodes CDR1 SGHDN and CDR2 FVKESK. This receptor was obtained from a human donor who was the organ donor for an intestinal transplant. V gene TRBV14 combines with J gene TRBJ2-6; TRBD1 matches 7 bases. The material was unstimulated CD4+ T cells sorted from spleen or lymph node cells, obtained before transplant. CDR3 sequence (DNA): TGTGCCAGCAGCCAGCGGACAGGATTCTCTGGGGCCAACGTCCTGACTTTC. Translated: CASSQRTGFSGANVLTF.